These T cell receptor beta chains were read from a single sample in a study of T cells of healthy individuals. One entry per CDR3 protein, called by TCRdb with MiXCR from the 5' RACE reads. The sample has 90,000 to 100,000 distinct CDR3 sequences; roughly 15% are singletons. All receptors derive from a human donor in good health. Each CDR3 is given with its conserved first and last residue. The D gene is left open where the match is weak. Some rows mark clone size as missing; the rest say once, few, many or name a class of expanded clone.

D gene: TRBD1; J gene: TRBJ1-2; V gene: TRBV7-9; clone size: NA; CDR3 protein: CASSREQGVNYGYTF; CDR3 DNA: TGTGCCAGCAGCCGGGAACAGGGGGTAAACTATGGCTACACCTTC
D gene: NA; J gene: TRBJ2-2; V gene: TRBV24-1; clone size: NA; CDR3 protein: CATSNSNTGELFF; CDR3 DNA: TGTGCCACCAGTAACAGCAACACCGGGGAGCTGTTTTTT
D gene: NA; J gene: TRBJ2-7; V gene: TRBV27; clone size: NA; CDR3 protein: CASSLSGGYGYEQYF; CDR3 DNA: TGTGCCAGCAGTTTAAGCGGAGGGTACGGGTACGAGCAGTACTTC
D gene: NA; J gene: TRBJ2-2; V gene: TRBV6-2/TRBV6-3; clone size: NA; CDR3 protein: CASSYWVGKSTGELFF; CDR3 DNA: TGTGCCAGCAGTTACTGGGTCGGAAAATCCACCGGGGAGCTGTTTTTT
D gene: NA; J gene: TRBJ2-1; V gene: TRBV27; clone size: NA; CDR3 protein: CASSLTRAYNEQFF; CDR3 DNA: TGTGCCAGCAGTTTAACCCGGGCCTACAATGAGCAGTTCTTC
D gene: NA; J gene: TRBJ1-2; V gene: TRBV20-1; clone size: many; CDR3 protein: CSARVGGGNRGYTF; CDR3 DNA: TGCAGTGCTAGAGTCGGGGGGGGAAATCGTGGCTACACCTTC
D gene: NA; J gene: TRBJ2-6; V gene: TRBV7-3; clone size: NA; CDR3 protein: CASSFGGSGANVLTF; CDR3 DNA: TGTGCCAGCAGCTTCGGAGGATCCGGGGCCAACGTCCTGACTTTC
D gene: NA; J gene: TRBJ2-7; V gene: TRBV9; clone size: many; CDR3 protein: CASSVAPGRNEQYF; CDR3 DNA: TGTGCCAGCAGCGTAGCTCCGGGAAGGAACGAGCAGTACTTC
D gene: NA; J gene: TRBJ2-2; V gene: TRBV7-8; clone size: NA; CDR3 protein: CASTKEENTGELFF; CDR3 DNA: TGTGCCAGCACCAAGGAGGAGAACACCGGGGAGCTGTTTTTT
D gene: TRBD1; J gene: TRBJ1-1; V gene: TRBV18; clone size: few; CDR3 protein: CASSQDRMNTEAFF; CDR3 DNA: TGTGCCAGCTCACAGGACAGGATGAACACTGAAGCTTTCTTT
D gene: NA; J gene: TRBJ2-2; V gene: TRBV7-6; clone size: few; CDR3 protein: CASSLGTDYSGELFF; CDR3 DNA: TGTGCCAGCAGCTTAGGGACAGACTATTCCGGGGAGCTGTTTTTT
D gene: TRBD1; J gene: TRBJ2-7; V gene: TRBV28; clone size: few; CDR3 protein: CASSTATGFDEQYF; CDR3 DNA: TGTGCCAGCAGTACCGCGACAGGGTTTGACGAGCAGTACTTC
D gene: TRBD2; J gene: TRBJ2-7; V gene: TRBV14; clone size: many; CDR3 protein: CASSQGLAGSYEQYF; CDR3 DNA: TGTGCCAGCAGCCAAGGACTAGCGGGCTCCTACGAGCAGTACTTC
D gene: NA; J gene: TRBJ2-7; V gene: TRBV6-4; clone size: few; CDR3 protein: CASSDSWQYEQYF; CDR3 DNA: TGTGCCAGCAGTGACTCGTGGCAGTACGAGCAGTACTTC
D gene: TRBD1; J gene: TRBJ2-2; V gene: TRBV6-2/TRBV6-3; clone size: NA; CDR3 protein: CASSPEPGGSGELFF; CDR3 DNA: TGTGCCAGCAGTCCCGAACCAGGGGGCTCCGGGGAGCTGTTTTTT
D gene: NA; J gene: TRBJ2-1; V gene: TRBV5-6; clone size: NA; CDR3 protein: CASSLLGTNYNEQFF; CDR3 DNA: TGTGCCAGCAGCTTGTTAGGGACCAACTACAATGAGCAGTTCTTC
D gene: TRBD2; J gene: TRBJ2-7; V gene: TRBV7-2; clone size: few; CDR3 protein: CASSSPSGRARYEQYF; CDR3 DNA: TGTGCCAGCAGCTCCCCTAGCGGGAGGGCCCGGTACGAGCAGTACTTC
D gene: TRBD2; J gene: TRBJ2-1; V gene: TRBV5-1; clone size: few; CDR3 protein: CASSLVGGAPNEQFF; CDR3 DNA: TGCGCCAGCAGCTTGGTCGGGGGGGCCCCCAATGAGCAGTTCTTC
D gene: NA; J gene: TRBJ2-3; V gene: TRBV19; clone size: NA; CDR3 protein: CASRRRGKSTDTQYF; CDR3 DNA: TGTGCCAGTAGGCGCAGGGGTAAGAGCACAGATACGCAGTATTTT
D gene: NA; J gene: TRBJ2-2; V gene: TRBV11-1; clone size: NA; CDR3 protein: CASSLVGITGELFF; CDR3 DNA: TGTGCCAGCAGCTTAGTAGGGATCACCGGGGAGCTGTTTTTT
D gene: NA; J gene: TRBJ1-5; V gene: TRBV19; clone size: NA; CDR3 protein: CASRGERQPQHF; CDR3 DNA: TGTGCCAGTAGAGGGGAACGGCAGCCCCAGCATTTT
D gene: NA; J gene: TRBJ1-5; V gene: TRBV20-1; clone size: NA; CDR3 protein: CSAMVDTNQPQHF; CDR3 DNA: TGCAGTGCTATGGTAGACACGAATCAGCCCCAGCATTTT
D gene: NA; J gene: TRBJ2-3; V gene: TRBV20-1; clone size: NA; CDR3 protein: CSASPADTQYF; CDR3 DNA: TGCAGTGCTAGCCCGGCAGATACGCAGTATTTT
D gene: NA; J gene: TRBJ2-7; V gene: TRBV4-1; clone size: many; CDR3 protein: CASSSQGREQYF; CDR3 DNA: TGCGCCAGCAGCTCACAGGGGAGGGAGCAGTACTTC
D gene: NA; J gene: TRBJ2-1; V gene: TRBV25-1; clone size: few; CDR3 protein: CASRLRGMQFF; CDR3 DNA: TGTGCCAGCAGACTACGGGGTATGCAGTTCTTC
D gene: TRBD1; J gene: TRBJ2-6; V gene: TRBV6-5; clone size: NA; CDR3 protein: CASSYRGLGANVLTF; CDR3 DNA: TGTGCCAGCAGTTACAGGGGGCTGGGGGCCAACGTCCTGACTTTC
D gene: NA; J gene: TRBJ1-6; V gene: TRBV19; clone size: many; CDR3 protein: CASSIGGTPVQPLHF; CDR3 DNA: TGTGCCAGTAGTATAGGCGGGACGCCAGTCCAGCCCCTCCACTTT
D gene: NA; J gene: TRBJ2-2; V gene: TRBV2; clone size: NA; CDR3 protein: CASSSRKGGTGELFF; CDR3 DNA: TGTGCCAGCAGCTCTCGAAAGGGAGGCACCGGGGAGCTGTTTTTT
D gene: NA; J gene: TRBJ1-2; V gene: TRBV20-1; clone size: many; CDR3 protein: CSVHITGPMGYTF; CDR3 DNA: TGCAGTGTTCATATTACAGGGCCGATGGGCTACACCTTC
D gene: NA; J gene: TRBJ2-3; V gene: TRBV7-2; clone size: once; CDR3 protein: CASSTTGSTDTQYF; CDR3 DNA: TGTGCCAGCAGCACCACCGGTAGCACAGATACGCAGTATTTT
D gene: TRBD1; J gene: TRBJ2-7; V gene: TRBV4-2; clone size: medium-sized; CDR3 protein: CASSQDPGTGGNEQYF; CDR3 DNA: TGTGCCAGCAGCCAAGACCCCGGGACAGGGGGTAACGAGCAGTACTTC
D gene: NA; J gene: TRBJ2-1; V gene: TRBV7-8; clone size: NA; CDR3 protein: CAAGQYNEQFF; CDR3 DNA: TGTGCTGCGGGGCAATACAATGAGCAGTTCTTC
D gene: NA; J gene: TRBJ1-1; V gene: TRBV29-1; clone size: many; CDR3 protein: CSAQNTEAFF; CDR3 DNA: TGCAGCGCTCAAAACACTGAAGCTTTCTTT
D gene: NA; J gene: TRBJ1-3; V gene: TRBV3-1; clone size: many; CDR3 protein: CASRSRGISGNTIYF; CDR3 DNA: TGTGCCAGCAGATCCAGGGGCATAAGTGGAAACACCATATATTTT
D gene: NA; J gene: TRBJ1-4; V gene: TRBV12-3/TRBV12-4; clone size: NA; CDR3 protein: CASSLDAYEKLFF; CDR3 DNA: TGTGCCAGCAGTTTGGACGCCTATGAAAAACTGTTTTTT
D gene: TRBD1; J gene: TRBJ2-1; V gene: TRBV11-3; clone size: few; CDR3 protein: CASSGDRGANEQFF; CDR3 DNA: TGTGCCAGCAGCGGCGACAGGGGGGCCAATGAGCAGTTCTTC
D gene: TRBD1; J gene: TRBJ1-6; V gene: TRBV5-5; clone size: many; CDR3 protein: CASGDREGSYNSPLHF; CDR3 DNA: TGTGCCAGCGGAGACAGGGAAGGATCCTATAATTCACCCCTCCACTTT
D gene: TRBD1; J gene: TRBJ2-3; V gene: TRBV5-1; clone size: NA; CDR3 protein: CASSERGLGTDTQYF; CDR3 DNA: TGCGCCAGCAGCGAAAGGGGGCTTGGCACAGATACGCAGTATTTT
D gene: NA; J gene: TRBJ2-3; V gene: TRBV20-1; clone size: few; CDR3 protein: CSARFGGPRDTQYF; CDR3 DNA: TGCAGTGCTAGGTTTGGGGGGCCGAGGGATACGCAGTATTTT
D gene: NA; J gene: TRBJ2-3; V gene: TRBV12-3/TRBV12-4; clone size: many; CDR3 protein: CASSPPGRTDTQYF; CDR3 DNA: TGTGCCAGCAGTCCGCCCGGTCGCACAGATACGCAGTATTTT